The entry below gives a single T cell receptor (beta chain) sequence along with its context. Other nucleotide sequences from this sample produce the same CDR3. This sample is part of a study of shared clonotypes between healthy human individuals. Study information: CD4 naive and memory got three plates each, CD8 naive two, CD8 memory one.

TCRdb keeps only in-frame clones here, not all; method: immunoSEQ multiplex PCR. Of under 2.5 million clones in the sample, approximately 90% were seen once. CDR3 size: 12 residues. Trimming cost V 1 base and J 4 bases, with 5 bases left between them. Germline loops: CDR1 SEHNR, CDR2 FQNEAQ (reference sequence). The specimen was naive CD4+ T cells from PBMCs. Sample subset: CD45RA+ positively selected. The receptor's source is a man aged 18 to 35 in good health. Some clones in this sample may be carry-over from other donors' samples. V usage is TRBV7-9 and J usage is TRBJ2-7; D remains unclear. CDR3 in DNA: TGTGCCAGCAGCTTAGAAGCTTACGAGCAGTACTTC. Its protein is CASSLEAYEQYF.